This T cell receptor beta chain is from a study of cytomegalovirus exposure and HLA in healthy donors. Study findings and constraints: A few CMV-associated chains proved CMV antigen-specific in vitro.

The CDR3 contains 16 residues. The germline V gene has CDR1 SGHTA and CDR2 FQGNSA. Vbeta (60) and Jbeta (13) primers were used in the PCR. Libraries were prepared by immunoSEQ multiplex PCR; TCRdb keeps only in-frame clonotypes and omits some of them. This table holds about 98,000 clones, 77% found once. Turning to this clone: Its specificity is not known. A junction end diverges from the germline sequence, so it may reflect a read error.

This chain connects TRBV7-2 to TRBJ1-5; the D gene is possibly TRBD1 (6 bases). What was sequenced was PBMCs. The source is a male donor in good health and CMV-seropositive. CDR3 amino acids: CASNLGVWGPNQPQHF. As DNA, the CDR3 is TGTGCCAGCAACTTAGGGGTCTGGGGGCCCAATCAGCCCCAGCATTTT.